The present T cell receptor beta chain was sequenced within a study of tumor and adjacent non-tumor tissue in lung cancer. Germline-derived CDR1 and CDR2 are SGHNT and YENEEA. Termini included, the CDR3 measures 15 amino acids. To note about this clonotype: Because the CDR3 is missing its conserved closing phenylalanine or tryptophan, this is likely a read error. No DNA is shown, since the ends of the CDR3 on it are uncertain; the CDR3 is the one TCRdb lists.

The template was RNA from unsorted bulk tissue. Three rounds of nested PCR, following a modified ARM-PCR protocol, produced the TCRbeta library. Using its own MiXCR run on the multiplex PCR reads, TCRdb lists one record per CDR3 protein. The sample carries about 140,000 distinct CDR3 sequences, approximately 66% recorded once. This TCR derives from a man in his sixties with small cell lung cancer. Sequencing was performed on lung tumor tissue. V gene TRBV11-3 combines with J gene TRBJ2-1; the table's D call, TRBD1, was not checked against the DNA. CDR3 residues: CASSLGRTGRNERFL.